The rows below give T cell receptor beta chains drawn from one sample of a study of somatic mutations in cytotoxic T cells in rheumatoid arthritis. Data came from immunoSEQ multiplex PCR; TCRdb stores just in-frame clones and leaves some out. The repertoire holds about 7,000 clones, 75% seen once, with 15% to 19% in the top ten. Sequenced: CD8+ T cells sorted from blood. The receptors come from an adult with rheumatoid arthritis. CDR3s include the opening cysteine and the closing phenylalanine or tryptophan. A D gene is named only where the DNA matches it firmly. Only part of the rows carry a size: once, few, many, or a class if the clone is expanded.

abundance: .; v_gene: TRBV5-4; j_gene: TRBJ2-7; d_gene: .; len: 14; CDR3nt: TGTGCCAGCAGCTTCGGGCAGGGGTCGTACGAGCAGTACTTC; CDR3aa: CASSFGQGSYEQYF
abundance: .; v_gene: TRBV5-1; j_gene: TRBJ1-1; d_gene: TRBD1; len: 14; CDR3nt: TGCGCCAGCAGCGACGGGACAGGGGACGGCGGAGCTTTCTTT; CDR3aa: CASSDGTGDGGAFF
abundance: .; v_gene: TRBV6-4; j_gene: TRBJ2-2; d_gene: TRBD2; len: 16; CDR3nt: TGTGCCAGCAGTGACACGGCGGGGGGGCAGATCGGGGAGCTGTTTTTT; CDR3aa: CASSDTAGGQIGELFF
abundance: .; v_gene: TRBV9; j_gene: TRBJ1-2; d_gene: .; len: 14; CDR3nt: TGTGCCAGCAGCGTAGATCGCCGGGACTATGGCTACACCTTC; CDR3aa: CASSVDRRDYGYTF
abundance: .; v_gene: TRBV29-1; j_gene: TRBJ2-3; d_gene: .; len: 14; CDR3nt: TGCAGCTCAAAGCGGGCAGGATCCACAGATACGCAGTATTTT; CDR3aa: CSSKRAGSTDTQYF
abundance: .; v_gene: TRBV7-9; j_gene: TRBJ2-7; d_gene: .; len: 13; CDR3nt: TGTGCCAGCAGCCCAATCCCAGACTACGAGCAGTACTTC; CDR3aa: CASSPIPDYEQYF
abundance: .; v_gene: TRBV13; j_gene: TRBJ1-5; d_gene: .; len: 16; CDR3nt: TGTGCCAGCAGCTTCGGCAGAGGGGATAGCAATCAGCCCCAGCATTTT; CDR3aa: CASSFGRGDSNQPQHF
abundance: .; v_gene: TRBV19; j_gene: TRBJ2-6; d_gene: .; len: 17; CDR3nt: TGTGCCAGTAGGGAGCGGCCCTTAAGCTCTGGGGCCAACGTCCTGACTTTC; CDR3aa: CASRERPLSSGANVLTF
abundance: few; v_gene: TRBV6-5; j_gene: TRBJ1-1; d_gene: TRBD1; len: 13; CDR3nt: TGTGCCAGCAGTTCGCGAGGGGACAGGAAAGCTTTCTTT; CDR3aa: CASSSRGDRKAFF
abundance: .; v_gene: TRBV6-5; j_gene: TRBJ2-7; d_gene: .; len: 15; CDR3nt: TGTGCCAGCAGTTACTCGGTCACAGGGAATTACGAGCAGTACTTC; CDR3aa: CASSYSVTGNYEQYF
abundance: .; v_gene: TRBV4-1; j_gene: TRBJ1-4; d_gene: .; len: 16; CDR3nt: TGCGCCAGCAGCCTCCAAGTGGGGAGGCTTAATGAAAAACTGTTTTTT; CDR3aa: CASSLQVGRLNEKLFF
abundance: .; v_gene: TRBV6-1; j_gene: TRBJ2-7; d_gene: .; len: 13; CDR3nt: TGTGCCAGCAGTGGACAGGTGCTCTACGAGCAGTACTTC; CDR3aa: CASSGQVLYEQYF